This TCR beta chain came from a study of blood T cell repertoires in COVID-19. As for the study in general: Sites across the United States, Italy and Spain contributed samples from acute and convalescent COVID-19. Sources were T cells, B-cell-depleted T cells, or PBMCs; the material itself was cDNA or gDNA.

Only a few counts were recorded for this clone. Trimming pared 4 bases from V and 0 bases from J, leaving 11 bases between. CDR1 and CDR2 from the germline V gene are SGDLS and YYNGEE. CDR3 size: 15 residues. Patients in Seattle were enrolled during active infection, then followed longitudinally. Original processing methods: The assay estimated nucleated cells by amplifying reference gene primers. The table came from immunoSEQ multiplex PCR; TCRdb's copy has only in-frame clones and leaves some out. Clone size and the V and J calls come from that table; the DNA yielded D and trimming. The sample carries approximately 160,000 clones, approximately 86% recorded once.

The specimen sequenced was peripheral blood. The sequence was collected from a man aged 60 to 75 with COVID-19, enrolled during active disease. V usage is TRBV9 and J usage is TRBJ1-3; D perhaps matches TRBD1 (6 bases). The DNA for the CDR3 is TGTGCCAGCAGCATAGCGACAGGCTCTGGAAACACCATATATTTT. Translation gives CASSIATGSGNTIYF.